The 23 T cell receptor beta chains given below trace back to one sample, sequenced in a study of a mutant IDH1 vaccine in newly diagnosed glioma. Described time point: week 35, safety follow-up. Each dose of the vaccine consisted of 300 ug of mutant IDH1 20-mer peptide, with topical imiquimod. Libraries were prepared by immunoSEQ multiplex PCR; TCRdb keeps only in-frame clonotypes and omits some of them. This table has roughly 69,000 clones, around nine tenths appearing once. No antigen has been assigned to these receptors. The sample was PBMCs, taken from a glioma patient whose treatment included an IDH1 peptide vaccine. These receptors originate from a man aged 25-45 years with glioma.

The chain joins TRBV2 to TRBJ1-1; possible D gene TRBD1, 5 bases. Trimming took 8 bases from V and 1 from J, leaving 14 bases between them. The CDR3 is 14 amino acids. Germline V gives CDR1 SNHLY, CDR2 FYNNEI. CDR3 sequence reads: CASWDQKWNTEAFF. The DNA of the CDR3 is TGTGCCAGCTGGGACCAAAAGTGGAACACTGAAGCTTTCTTT.

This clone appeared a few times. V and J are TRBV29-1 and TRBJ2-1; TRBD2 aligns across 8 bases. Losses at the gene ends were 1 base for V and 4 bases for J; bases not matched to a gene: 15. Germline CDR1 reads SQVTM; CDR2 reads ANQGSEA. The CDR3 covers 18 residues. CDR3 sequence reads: CSVEGLGGGKPNYNEQFF. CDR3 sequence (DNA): TGCAGCGTTGAAGGGCTGGGCGGGGGGAAACCTAATTACAATGAGCAGTTCTTC.

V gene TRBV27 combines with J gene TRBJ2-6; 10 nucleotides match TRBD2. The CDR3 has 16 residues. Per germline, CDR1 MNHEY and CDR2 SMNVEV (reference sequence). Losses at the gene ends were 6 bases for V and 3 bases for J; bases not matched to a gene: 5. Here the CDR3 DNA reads TGTGCCAGCAGCCTAGCGGGAGTACGTGGGGCCAACGTCCTGACTTTC. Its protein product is CASSLAGVRGANVLTF.

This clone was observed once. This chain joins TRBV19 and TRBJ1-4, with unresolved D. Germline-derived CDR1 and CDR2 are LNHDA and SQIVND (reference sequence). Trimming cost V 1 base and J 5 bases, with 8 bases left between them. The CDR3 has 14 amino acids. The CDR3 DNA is TGTGCCAGTAGTATAGTGGGCGGAAATGAAAAACTGTTTTTT. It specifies CASSIVGGNEKLFF.

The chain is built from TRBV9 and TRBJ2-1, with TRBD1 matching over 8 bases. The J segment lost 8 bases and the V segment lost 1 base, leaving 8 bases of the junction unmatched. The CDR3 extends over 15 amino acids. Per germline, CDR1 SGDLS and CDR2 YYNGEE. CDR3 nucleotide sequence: TGTGCCAGCAGCGTACCCGGACAGGGCATCCATGAGCAGTTCTTC. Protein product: CASSVPGQGIHEQFF.

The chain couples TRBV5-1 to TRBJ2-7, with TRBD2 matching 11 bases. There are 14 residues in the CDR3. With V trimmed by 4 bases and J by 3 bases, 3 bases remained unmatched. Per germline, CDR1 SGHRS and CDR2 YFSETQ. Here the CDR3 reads CASSGGTSGYEQYF. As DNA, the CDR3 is TGCGCCAGCAGCGGCGGGACTAGCGGCTACGAGCAGTACTTC. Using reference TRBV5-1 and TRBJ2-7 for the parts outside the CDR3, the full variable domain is KAGVTQTPRYLIKTRGQQVTLSCSPISGHRSVSWYQQTPGQGLQFLFEYFSETQRNKGNFPGRFSGRQFSNSRSEMNVSTLELGDSALYLCASSGGTSGYEQYFGPGTRLTVT.

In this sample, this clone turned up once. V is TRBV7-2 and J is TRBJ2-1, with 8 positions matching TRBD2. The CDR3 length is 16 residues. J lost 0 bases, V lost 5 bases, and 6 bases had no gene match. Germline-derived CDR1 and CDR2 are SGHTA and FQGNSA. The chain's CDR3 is CASSISGASSYNEQFF. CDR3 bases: TGTGCCAGCAGCATTAGCGGGGCTAGCTCCTACAATGAGCAGTTCTTC.

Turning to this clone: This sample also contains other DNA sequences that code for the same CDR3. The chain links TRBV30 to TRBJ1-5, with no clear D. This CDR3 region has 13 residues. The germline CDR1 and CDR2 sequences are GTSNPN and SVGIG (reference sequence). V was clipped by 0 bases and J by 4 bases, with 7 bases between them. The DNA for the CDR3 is TGTGCCTGGAGTGTCAACCCTAATCAGCCCCAGCATTTT. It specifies CAWSVNPNQPQHF.

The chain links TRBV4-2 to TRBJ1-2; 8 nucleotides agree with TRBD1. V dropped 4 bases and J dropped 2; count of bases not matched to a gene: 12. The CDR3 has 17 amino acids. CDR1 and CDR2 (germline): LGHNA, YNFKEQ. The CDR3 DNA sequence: TGTGCCAGCAGCCCCGGACAGGGAAGTTTAAAAAACTATGGCTACACCTTC. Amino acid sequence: CASSPGQGSLKNYGYTF.

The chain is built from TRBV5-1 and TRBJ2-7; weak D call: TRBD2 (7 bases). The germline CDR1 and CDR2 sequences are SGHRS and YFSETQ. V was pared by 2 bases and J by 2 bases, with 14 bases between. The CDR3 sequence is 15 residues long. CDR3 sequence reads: CASSFRGGRTYEQYF. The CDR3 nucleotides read TGCGCCAGCAGCTTTAGGGGGGGTCGAACCTACGAGCAGTACTTC.

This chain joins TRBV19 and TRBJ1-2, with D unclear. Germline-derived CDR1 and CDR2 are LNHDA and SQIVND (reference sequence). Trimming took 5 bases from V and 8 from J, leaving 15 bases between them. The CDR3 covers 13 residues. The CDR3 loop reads CASSPSDLAGYTF. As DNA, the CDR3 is TGTGCCAGTAGTCCTTCGGACCTAGCGGGCTACACCTTC. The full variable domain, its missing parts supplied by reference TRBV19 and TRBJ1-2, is DGGITQSPKYLFRKEGQNVTLSCEQNLNHDAMYWYRQDPGQGLRLIYYSQIVNDFQKGDIAEGYSVSREKKESFPLTVTSAQKNPTAFYLCASSPSDLAGYTFGSGTRLTVV.

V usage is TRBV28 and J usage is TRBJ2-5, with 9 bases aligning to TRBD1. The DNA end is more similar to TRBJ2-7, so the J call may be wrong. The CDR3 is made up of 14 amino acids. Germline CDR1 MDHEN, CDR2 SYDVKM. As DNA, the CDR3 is TGTGCCAGCAGGTACCGGGACAGGGACGGCGAGCAGTACTTC. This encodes CASRYRDRDGEQYF.

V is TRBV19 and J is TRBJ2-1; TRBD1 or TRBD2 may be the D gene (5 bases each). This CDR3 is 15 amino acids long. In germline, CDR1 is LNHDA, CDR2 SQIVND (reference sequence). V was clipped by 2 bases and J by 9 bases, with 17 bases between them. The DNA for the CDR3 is TGTGCCAGTAGTATACTTGGTCGGGACCTCGGTGAGCAGTTCTTC. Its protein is CASSILGRDLGEQFF.

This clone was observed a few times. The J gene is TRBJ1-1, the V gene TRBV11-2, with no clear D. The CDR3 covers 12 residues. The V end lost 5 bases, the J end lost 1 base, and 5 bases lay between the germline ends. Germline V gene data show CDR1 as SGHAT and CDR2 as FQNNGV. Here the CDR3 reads CASSLENTEAFF. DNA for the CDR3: TGTGCCAGCAGCCTCGAGAACACTGAAGCTTTCTTT.

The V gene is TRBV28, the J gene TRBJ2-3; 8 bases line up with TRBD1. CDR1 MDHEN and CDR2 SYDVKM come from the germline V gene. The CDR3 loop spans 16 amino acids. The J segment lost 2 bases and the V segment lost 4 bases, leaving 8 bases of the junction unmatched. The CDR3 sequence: CASSSGTGFNTDTQYF. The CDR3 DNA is TGTGCCAGCAGTTCTGGGACAGGTTTTAACACAGATACGCAGTATTTT.

This chain's CDR3 is CASSIDRQGSVLYGYTF. For the CDR3, the DNA is TGTGCCAGTAGTATAGACCGACAGGGGTCGGTCCTCTATGGCTACACCTTC. The genes are TRBV19 and TRBJ1-2; 8 positions agree with TRBD1. Germline trimming cut 0 bases from V and 4 bases from J; bases unmatched to any gene: 10. The CDR3 has 17 residues. The germline CDR1 and CDR2 sequences are LNHDA and SQIVND (reference sequence).

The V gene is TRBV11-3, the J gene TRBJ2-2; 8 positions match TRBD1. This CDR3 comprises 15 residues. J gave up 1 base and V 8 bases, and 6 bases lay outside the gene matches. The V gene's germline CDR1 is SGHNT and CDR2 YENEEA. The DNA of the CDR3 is TGTGCCAGCCATCCTGGGACAGGGAACACCGGGGAGCTGTTTTTT. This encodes CASHPGTGNTGELFF. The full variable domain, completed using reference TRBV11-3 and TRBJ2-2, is EAGVVQSPRYKIIEKKQPVAFWCNPISGHNTLYWYLQNLGQGPELLIRYENEEAVDDSQLPKDRFSAERLKGVDSTLKIQPAELGDSAVYLCASHPGTGNTGELFFGEGSRLTVL.

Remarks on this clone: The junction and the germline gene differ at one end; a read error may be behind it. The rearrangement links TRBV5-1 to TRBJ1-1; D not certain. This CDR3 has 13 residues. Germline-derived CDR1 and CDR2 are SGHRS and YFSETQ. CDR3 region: CASSLSFYTEAFF. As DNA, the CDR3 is TGTGCCAGCAGCTTGTCATTTTACACTGAAGCTTTCTTT.

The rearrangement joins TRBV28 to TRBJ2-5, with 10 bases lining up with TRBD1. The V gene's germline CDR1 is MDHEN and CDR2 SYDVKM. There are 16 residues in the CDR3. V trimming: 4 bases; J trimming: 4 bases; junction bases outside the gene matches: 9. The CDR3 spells CASSSRDRGFRETQYF. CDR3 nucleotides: TGTGCCAGCAGTTCCCGGGACAGGGGTTTTCGAGAGACCCAGTACTTC. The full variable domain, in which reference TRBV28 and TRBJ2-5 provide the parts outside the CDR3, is DVKVTQSSRYLVKRTGEKVFLECVQDMDHENMFWYRQDPGLGLRLIYFSYDVKMKEKGDIPEGYSVSREKKERFSLILESASTNQTSMYLCASSSRDRGFRETQYFGPGTRLLVL.

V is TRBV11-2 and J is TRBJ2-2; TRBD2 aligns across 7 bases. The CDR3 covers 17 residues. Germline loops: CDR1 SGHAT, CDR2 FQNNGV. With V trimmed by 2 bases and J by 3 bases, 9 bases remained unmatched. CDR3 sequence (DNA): TGTGCCAGCAGCTTACGGGCTAGCGGAGGTGACACCGGGGAGCTGTTTTTT. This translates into CASSLRASGGDTGELFF.

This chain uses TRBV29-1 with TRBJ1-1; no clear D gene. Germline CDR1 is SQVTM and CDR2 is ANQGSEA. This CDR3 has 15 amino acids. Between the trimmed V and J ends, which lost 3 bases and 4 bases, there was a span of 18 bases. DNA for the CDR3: TGCAGCGTTGATGATACTGCGGGGTCGGGCACTGAAGCTTTCTTT. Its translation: CSVDDTAGSGTEAFF.

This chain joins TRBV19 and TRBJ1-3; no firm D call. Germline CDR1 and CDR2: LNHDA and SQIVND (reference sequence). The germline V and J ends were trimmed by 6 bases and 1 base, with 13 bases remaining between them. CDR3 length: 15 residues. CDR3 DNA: TGTGCCAGTAGGCCCTCGGCGAGGTCTGGAAACACCATATATTTT. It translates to CASRPSARSGNTIYF. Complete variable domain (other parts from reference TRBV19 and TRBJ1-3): DGGITQSPKYLFRKEGQNVTLSCEQNLNHDAMYWYRQDPGQGLRLIYYSQIVNDFQKGDIAEGYSVSREKKESFPLTVTSAQKNPTAFYLCASRPSARSGNTIYFGEGSWLTVV.

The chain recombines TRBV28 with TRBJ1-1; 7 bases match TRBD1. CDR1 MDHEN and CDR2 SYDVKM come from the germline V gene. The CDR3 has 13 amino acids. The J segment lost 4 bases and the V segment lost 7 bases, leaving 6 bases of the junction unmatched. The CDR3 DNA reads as TGTGCCAGCACCTTCAGGGGGGGCACTGAAGCTTTCTTT. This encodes CASTFRGGTEAFF.